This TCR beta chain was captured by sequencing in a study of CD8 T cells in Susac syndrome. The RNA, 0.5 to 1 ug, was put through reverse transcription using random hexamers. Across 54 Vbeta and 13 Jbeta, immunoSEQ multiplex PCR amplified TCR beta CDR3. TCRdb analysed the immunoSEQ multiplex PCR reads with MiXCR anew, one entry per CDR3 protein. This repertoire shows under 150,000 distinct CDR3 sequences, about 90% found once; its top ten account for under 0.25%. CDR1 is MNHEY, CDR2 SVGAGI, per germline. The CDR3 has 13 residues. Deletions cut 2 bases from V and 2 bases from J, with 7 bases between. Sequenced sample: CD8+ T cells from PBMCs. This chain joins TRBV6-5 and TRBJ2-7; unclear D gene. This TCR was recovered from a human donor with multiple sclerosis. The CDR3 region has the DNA TGTGCCAGCAGTTACACAAACACCTACGAGCAGTACTTC. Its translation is CASSYTNTYEQYF.